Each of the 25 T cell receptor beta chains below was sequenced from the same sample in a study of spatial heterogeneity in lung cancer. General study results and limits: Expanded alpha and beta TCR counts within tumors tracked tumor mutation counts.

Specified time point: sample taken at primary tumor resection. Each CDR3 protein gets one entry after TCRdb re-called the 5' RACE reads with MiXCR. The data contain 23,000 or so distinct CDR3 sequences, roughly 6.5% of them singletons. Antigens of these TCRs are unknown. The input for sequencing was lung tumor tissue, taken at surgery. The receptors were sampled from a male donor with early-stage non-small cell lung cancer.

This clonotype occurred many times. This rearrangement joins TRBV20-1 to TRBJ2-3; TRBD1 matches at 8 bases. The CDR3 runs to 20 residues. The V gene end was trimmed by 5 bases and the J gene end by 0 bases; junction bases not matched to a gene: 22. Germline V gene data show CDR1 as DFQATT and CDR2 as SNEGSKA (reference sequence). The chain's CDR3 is CSAEIQTGTGLFSSTDTQYF. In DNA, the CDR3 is TGCAGTGCTGAAATCCAAACCGGGACAGGTCTTTTTTCTAGCACAGATACGCAGTATTTT.

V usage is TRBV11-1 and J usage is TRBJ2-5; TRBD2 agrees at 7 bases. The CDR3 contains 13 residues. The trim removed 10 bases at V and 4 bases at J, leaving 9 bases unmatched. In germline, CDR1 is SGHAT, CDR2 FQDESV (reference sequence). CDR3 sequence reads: CATRSGGRETQYF. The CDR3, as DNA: TGTGCCACCCGCTCCGGCGGGAGAGAGACCCAGTACTTC.

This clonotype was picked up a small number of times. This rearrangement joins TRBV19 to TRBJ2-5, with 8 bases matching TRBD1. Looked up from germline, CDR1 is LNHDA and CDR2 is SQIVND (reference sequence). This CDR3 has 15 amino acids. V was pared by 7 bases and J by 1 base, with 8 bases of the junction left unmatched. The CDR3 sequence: CASKPGQVTQETQYF. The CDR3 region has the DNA TGTGCCAGTAAGCCGGGACAGGTGACCCAAGAGACCCAGTACTTC.

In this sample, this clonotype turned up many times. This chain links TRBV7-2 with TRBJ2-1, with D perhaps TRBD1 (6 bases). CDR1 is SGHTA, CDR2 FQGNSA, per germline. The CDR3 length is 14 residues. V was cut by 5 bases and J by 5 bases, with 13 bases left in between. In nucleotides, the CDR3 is TGTGCCAGCAGCATAGGGGGATCCAACAATGAGCAGTTCTTC. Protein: CASSIGGSNNEQFF.

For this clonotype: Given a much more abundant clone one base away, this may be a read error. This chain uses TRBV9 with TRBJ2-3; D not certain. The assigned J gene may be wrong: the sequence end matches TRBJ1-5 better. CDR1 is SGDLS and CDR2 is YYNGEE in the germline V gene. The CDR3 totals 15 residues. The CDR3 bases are TGTGCCAGCTCTTCTAGCGGGAGGGCGCTAGATACGCAGCATTTT. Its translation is CASSSSGRALDTQHF.

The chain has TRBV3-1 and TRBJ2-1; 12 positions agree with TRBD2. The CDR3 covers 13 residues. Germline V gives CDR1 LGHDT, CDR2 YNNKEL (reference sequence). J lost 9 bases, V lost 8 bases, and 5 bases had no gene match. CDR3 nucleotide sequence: TGTGCCAGCCGACTAGCGGGAGTAGCTGAGCAGTTCTTC. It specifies CASRLAGVAEQFF.

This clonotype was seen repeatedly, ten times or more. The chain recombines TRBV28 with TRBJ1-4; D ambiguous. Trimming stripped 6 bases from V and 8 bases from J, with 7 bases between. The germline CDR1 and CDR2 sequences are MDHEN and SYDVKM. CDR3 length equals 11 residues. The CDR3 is CASRFLEKLFF. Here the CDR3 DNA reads TGTGCCAGCAGGTTCCTGGAAAAACTGTTTTTT.

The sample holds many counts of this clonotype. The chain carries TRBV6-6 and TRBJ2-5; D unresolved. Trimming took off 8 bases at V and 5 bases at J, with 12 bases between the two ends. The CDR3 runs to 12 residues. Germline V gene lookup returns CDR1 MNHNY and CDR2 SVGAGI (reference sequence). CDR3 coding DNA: TGTGCCAGCTCCATTGGCGCGGAGACCCAGTACTTC. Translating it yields CASSIGAETQYF.

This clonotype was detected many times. CDR3 nucleotides: TGTGCCAGCAGCTTACGGGACCACAATCAGCCCCAGCATTTT. Translated: CASSLRDHNQPQHF. V gene TRBV7-9 combines with J gene TRBJ1-5, with D possibly matching TRBD1 (5 bases). Trimming took 2 bases from V and 3 from J, leaving 8 bases between them. Germline CDR1 reads SEHNR; CDR2 reads FQNEAQ (reference sequence). This CDR3 spans 14 amino acids.

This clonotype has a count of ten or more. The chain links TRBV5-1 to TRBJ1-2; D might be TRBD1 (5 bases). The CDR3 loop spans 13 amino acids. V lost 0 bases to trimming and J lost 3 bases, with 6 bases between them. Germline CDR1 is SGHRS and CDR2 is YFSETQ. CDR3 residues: CASSLGGDYGYTF. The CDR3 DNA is TGCGCCAGCAGCTTGGGGGGCGACTATGGCTACACCTTC. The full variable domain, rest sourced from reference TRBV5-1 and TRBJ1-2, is KAGVTQTPRYLIKTRGQQVTLSCSPISGHRSVSWYQQTPGQGLQFLFEYFSETQRNKGNFPGRFSGRQFSNSRSEMNVSTLELGDSALYLCASSLGGDYGYTFGSGTRLTVV.

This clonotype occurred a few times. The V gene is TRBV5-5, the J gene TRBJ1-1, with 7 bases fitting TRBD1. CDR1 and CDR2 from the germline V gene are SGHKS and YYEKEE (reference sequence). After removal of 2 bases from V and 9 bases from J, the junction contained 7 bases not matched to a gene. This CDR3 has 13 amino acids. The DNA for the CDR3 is TGTGCCAGCAGCTTTGAGGGGGCCGCGAAAGCTTTCTTT. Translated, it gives CASSFEGAAKAFF.

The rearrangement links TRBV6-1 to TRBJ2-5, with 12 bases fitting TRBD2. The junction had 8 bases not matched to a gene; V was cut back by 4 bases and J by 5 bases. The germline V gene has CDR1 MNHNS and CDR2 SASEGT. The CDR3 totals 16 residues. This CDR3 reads CASSGGGLAGGETQYF. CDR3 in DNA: TGTGCCAGCAGTGGGGGGGGACTAGCGGGCGGTGAGACCCAGTACTTC.

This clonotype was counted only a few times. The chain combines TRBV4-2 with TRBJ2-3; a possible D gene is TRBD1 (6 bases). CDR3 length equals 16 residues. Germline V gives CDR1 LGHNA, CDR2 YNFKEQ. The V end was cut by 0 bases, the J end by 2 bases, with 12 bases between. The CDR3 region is CASSQDRGTSTDTQYF. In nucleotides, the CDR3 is TGTGCCAGCAGCCAAGATCGAGGGACATCCACAGATACGCAGTATTTT.

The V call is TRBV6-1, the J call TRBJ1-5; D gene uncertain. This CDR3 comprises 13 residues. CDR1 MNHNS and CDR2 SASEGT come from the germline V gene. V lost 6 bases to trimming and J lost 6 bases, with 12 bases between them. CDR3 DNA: TGTGCCAGCAGAGCTCGGATAGCTCAGCCCCAGCATTTT. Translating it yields CASRARIAQPQHF.

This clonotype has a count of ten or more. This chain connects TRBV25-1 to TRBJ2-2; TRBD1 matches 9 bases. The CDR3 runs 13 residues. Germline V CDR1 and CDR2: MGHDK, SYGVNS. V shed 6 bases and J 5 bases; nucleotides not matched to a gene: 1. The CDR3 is CASSDRGTGELFF. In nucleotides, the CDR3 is TGTGCCAGCAGCGACAGGGGGACCGGGGAGCTGTTTTTT.

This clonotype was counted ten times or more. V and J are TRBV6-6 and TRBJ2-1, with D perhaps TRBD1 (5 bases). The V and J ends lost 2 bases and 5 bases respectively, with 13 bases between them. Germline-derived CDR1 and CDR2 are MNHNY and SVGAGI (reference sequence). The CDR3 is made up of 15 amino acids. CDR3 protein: CASSYKGARNNEQFF. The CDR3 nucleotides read TGTGCCAGCAGTTACAAAGGGGCTAGAAACAATGAGCAGTTCTTC.

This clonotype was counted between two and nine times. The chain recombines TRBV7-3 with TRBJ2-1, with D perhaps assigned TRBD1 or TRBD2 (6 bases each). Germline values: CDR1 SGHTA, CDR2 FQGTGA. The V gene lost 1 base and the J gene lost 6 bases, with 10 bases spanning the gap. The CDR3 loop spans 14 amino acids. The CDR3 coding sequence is TGTGCCAGCAGCTTAATGGGGGGCGGCAATGAGCAGTTCTTC. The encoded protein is CASSLMGGGNEQFF.

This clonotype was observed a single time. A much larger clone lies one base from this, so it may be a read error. The DNA for the CDR3 is TGCGCCAGCAGCTTGAGCGGGACAGAGCAGCTCTTC. This gives the protein CASSLSGTEQLF. V usage is TRBV5-1 and J usage is TRBJ2-1; TRBD1 or TRBD2 may be the D gene (7 bases each). Germline V gives CDR1 SGHRS, CDR2 YFSETQ. CDR3 length: 12 residues.

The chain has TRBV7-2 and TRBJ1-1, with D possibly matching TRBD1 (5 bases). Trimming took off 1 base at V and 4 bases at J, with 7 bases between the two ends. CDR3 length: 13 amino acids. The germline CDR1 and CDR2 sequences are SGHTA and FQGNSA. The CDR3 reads CASSLERGTEAFF. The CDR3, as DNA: TGTGCCAGCAGCTTAGAGAGGGGCACTGAAGCTTTCTTT.

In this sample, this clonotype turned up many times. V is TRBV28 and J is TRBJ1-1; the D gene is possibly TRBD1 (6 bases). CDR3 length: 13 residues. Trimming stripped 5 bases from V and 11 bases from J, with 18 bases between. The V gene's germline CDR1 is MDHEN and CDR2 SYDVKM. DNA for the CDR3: TGTGCCAGCAGTGCATTCCGGGACACCAGCGCTTTCTTT. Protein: CASSAFRDTSAFF.

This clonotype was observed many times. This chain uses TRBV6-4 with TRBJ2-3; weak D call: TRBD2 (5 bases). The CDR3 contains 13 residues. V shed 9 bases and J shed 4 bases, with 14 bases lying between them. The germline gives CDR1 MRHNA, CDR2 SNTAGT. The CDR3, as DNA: TGTGCCAGGAACTGTCTAGCTGCAGATACGCAGTATTTT. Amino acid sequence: CARNCLAADTQYF.

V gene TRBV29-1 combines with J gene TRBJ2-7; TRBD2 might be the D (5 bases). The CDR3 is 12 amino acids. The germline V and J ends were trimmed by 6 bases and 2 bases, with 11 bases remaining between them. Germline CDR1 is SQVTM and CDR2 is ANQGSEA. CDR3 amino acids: CSVATTTYEQYF. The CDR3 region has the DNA TGCAGCGTGGCGACTACCACCTACGAGCAGTACTTC.

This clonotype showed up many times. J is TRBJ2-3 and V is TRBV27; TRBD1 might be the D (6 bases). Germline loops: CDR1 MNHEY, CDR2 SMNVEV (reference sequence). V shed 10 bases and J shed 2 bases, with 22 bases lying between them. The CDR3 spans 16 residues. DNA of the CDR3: TGTGCCATTCTCTCCCGGACAGACGGCTTCACAGATACGCAGTATTTT. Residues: CAILSRTDGFTDTQYF.

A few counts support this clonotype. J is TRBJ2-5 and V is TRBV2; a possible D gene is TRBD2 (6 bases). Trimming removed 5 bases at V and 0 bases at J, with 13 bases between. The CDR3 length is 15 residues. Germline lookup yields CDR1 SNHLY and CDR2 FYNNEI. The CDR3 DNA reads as TGTGCCAGCAGTTTAGACGGGGGAAACCAAGAGACCCAGTACTTC. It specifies CASSLDGGNQETQYF.

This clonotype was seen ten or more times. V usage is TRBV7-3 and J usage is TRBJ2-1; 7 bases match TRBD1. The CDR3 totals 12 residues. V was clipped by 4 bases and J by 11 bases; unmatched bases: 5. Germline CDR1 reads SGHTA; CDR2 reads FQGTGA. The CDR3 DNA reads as TGTGCCAGCAGCTCCCCGGGACAGCAGCAGTTCTTC. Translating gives CASSSPGQQQFF. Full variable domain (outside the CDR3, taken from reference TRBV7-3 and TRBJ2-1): GAGVSQTPSNKVTEKGKYVELRCDPISGHTALYWYRQSLGQGPEFLIYFQGTGAADDSGLPNDRFFAVRPEGSVSTLKIQRTERGDSAVYLCASSSPGQQQFFGPGTRLTVL.